This passage covers 29 T cell receptor beta chains from one sample sequenced in a study of cytomegalovirus exposure and HLA in healthy donors. Primers: 60 Vbeta forward and 13 Jbeta reverse. Assay used: immunoSEQ multiplex PCR; TCRdb lists only in-frame clones, some missing. The sample comprises fewer than 200,000 clones, around four fifths of which are singletons, and over 2% rests with the top ten. The sample taken for sequencing was PBMCs. The source of these receptors is a female donor in good health and CMV-seronegative.

The gene calls are TRBV10-3 and TRBJ2-7; possible D gene TRBD1, 6 bases. V was pared by 5 bases and J by 3 bases, with 17 bases between. The germline gives CDR1 ENHRY, CDR2 SYGVKD. The CDR3 runs 15 residues. CDR3 sequence: CAISNKGGGGYEQYF. The CDR3 DNA reads TGTGCCATCAGTAATAAAGGGGGTGGGGGCTACGAGCAGTACTTC.

There are a few counts of this clone. The J gene is TRBJ2-3, the V gene TRBV9; tentatively, D is TRBD1 (5 bases). Germline V lookup: CDR1 SGDLS, CDR2 YYNGEE. The CDR3 extends over 14 amino acids. V lost 0 bases to trimming and J lost 3 bases, with 8 bases between them. The CDR3 coding sequence is TGTGCCAGCAGCGTAGCTCCAGGGACAGATACGCAGTATTTT. Translation gives CASSVAPGTDTQYF.

This chain joins TRBV5-1 and TRBJ1-1; D gene ambiguous. This CDR3 contains 15 residues. The germline gives CDR1 SGHRS, CDR2 YFSETQ. Trimming left V 0 bases short and J 3 bases short, with 12 bases between. The CDR3 loop is CASSLAGGLYTEAFF. DNA for the CDR3: TGCGCCAGCAGCTTGGCTGGCGGGTTATACACTGAAGCTTTCTTT.

V usage is TRBV27 and J usage is TRBJ1-5; 8 bases line up with TRBD1. The CDR3 consists of 16 residues. Germline V gene sequence: CDR1 MNHEY, CDR2 SMNVEV (reference sequence). V dropped 5 bases and J dropped 7; count of bases not matched to a gene: 13. The DNA for the CDR3 is TGTGCCAGCAGTCCCTGGACAGGGTCCATGCGCCAGCCCCAGCATTTT. Its translation: CASSPWTGSMRQPQHF.

The CDR3 nucleotides are TGTGCCAGCAGCTTAACCCTAGCGAGAAGCACAGATACGCAGTATTTT. Protein product: CASSLTLARSTDTQYF. The chain has TRBV11-2 and TRBJ2-3, with D possibly being TRBD2 (6 bases). Germline lookup yields CDR1 SGHAT and CDR2 FQNNGV. Trimming shortened V by 2 bases and J by 0 bases, and 12 bases separated the two germline ends. The CDR3 has 16 amino acids.

This clone was counted between two and nine times. The chain employs TRBV19 and TRBJ1-5; 7 bases agree with TRBD1. Per germline, CDR1 LNHDA and CDR2 SQIVND (reference sequence). The CDR3 loop spans 14 amino acids. V shed 9 bases, J shed 1 base, and the junction held 6 bases outside the gene matches. CDR3 DNA sequence: TGTGCCAGCCAGACAGGGTGGAGCAATCAGCCCCAGCATTTT. Its protein product is CASQTGWSNQPQHF.

The chain recombines TRBV27 with TRBJ1-2; TRBD1 aligns across 8 bases. This CDR3 is 15 amino acids long. Trimming took 2 bases from V and 4 from J; bases not matched to a gene: 6. Germline CDR1 MNHEY, CDR2 SMNVEV (reference sequence). The CDR3 is CASSLIGQGFYGYTF. DNA for the CDR3: TGTGCCAGCAGTTTAATAGGACAGGGATTCTATGGCTACACCTTC.

The rearrangement links TRBV29-1 to TRBJ1-1; 10 bases are shared with TRBD1. The germline CDR1 and CDR2 sequences are SQVTM and ANQGSEA. This CDR3 comprises 12 residues. Trimming removed 7 bases from V and 4 bases from J; junction bases left unmatched: 3. CDR3 DNA: TGCAGCGGACAGGGGGCTGTCACTGAAGCTTTCTTT. It encodes CSGQGAVTEAFF.

This rearrangement joins TRBV6-6 to TRBJ1-2, with 9 bases fitting TRBD1. The ends lost 6 bases at V and 7 bases at J; junction bases unmatched: 12. The CDR3 is 15 amino acids. CDR1 is MNHNY and CDR2 is SVGAGI in the germline V gene (reference sequence). The CDR3 region is CASSPRDREAGGYTF. CDR3 nucleotides: TGTGCCAGCAGCCCCCGGGACAGGGAGGCGGGTGGCTACACCTTC.

The rearrangement joins TRBV9 to TRBJ2-7; 8 nucleotides line up with TRBD2. The germline V gene encodes CDR1 SGDLS and CDR2 YYNGEE. The CDR3 totals 15 residues. V trimming: 3 bases; J trimming: 6 bases; junction bases outside the gene matches: 11. As DNA, the CDR3 is TGTGCCAGCAGCGCCGGGGGGGGTCAGGCGGGCGAGCAGTACTTC. Translated, it gives CASSAGGGQAGEQYF.

The V and J genes are TRBV5-1 and TRBJ2-7; 7 bases align to TRBD1. The germline V gene has CDR1 SGHRS and CDR2 YFSETQ. The CDR3 extends over 14 amino acids. V lost 2 bases and J lost 9; bases outside the gene matches: 11. The CDR3: CASSFDRAPGRQYF. The CDR3 DNA reads as TGCGCCAGCAGCTTTGACAGGGCGCCCGGCCGGCAGTACTTC.

With respect to this clone: The identical CDR3 is also encoded by other nucleotide sequences in the sample. V is TRBV6-5 and J is TRBJ2-7, with TRBD2 matching over 8 bases. The CDR3 has 14 amino acids. V was clipped by 4 bases and J by 1 base; unmatched bases: 3. Germline V CDR1 and CDR2: MNHEY, SVGAGI. The CDR3 region is CASSWSGGSYEQYF. In DNA form, the CDR3 reads TGTGCCAGCAGTTGGTCGGGAGGGTCCTACGAGCAGTACTTC.

V and J are TRBV5-6 and TRBJ1-3; D might be TRBD1 (6 bases). CDR1 and CDR2 from the germline V gene are SGHDT and YYEEEE. The CDR3 loop spans 15 amino acids. V gave up 4 bases and J gave up 0 bases, with 11 bases separating them. In nucleotides, the CDR3 is TGTGCCAGCAGCGGAGTGGGGGCCTCTGGAAACACCATATATTTT. This codes for CASSGVGASGNTIYF.

This chain connects TRBV30 to TRBJ1-2; D remains unclear. Trimming removed 1 base at V and 10 bases at J, with 13 bases between. The CDR3 is made up of 12 amino acids. CDR1 and CDR2 from the germline V gene are GTSNPN and SVGIG (reference sequence). The CDR3 loop is CAWSAPSYIYTF. Written as DNA, the CDR3 is TGTGCCTGGAGTGCCCCCTCGTATATCTACACCTTC.

This clone was detected once. This chain uses TRBV6-5 with TRBJ2-4; 7 positions match TRBD1. There are 14 residues in the CDR3. Looked up from germline, CDR1 is MNHEY and CDR2 is SVGAGI. The trim removed 6 bases at V and 4 bases at J, leaving 6 bases unmatched. CDR3 DNA sequence: TGTGCCAGCAGCCTAGACAGGGTGAAAAACATTCAGTACTTC. Translating gives CASSLDRVKNIQYF.

V and J are TRBV5-4 and TRBJ2-7; 7 bases are shared with TRBD1. Germline V gives CDR1 SGHNT, CDR2 YYREEE (reference sequence). V gave up 5 bases and J gave up 5 bases; unmatched junction bases: 10. The CDR3 is 14 amino acids. This CDR3 is CASRRLQGLDEQYF. CDR3 nucleotides: TGTGCCAGCAGACGGCTACAGGGGCTGGACGAGCAGTACTTC.

The rearrangement joins TRBV19 to TRBJ1-2; D is uncertain. The V end lost 3 bases, the J end lost 3 bases, and 14 bases lay between the germline ends. Germline-derived CDR1 and CDR2 are LNHDA and SQIVND (reference sequence). The CDR3 is 15 amino acids. CDR3 sequence: CASSIGEGKDYGYTF. CDR3 sequence (DNA): TGTGCCAGTAGTATTGGCGAGGGAAAGGACTATGGCTACACCTTC.

The chain links TRBV9 to TRBJ2-7; 8 bases are shared with TRBD1. This CDR3 is built from 14 residues. Germline CDR1 is SGDLS and CDR2 is YYNGEE. V gave up 2 bases and J gave up 6 bases; unmatched junction bases: 7. CDR3 amino acids: CASSVGQGAREQYF. DNA for the CDR3: TGTGCCAGCAGCGTTGGGCAGGGGGCGCGCGAGCAGTACTTC.

The genes are TRBV21-1 and TRBJ1-2; the table gives TRBD1 as D, unverified against the DNA. TRBV21-1 is annotated as a pseudogene. The CDR3 contains 14 residues. The CDR3 nucleotides read TGTGCCAGCAGCTACCGGGACAGGGGGTATGGCTACACCTTC. It is translated as CASSYRDRGYGYTF.

CDR3 DNA: TGTGCCAGCAGTGAAGTTGGGGCCCCGCGCTATGGCTACACCTTC. Translating gives CASSEVGAPRYGYTF. The chain carries TRBV2 and TRBJ1-2; tentative D call: TRBD1 (5 bases). V was cut by 1 base and J by 4 bases, with 13 bases left in between. Germline-derived CDR1 and CDR2 are SNHLY and FYNNEI. This CDR3 has 15 amino acids.

This clone was detected a few times. The gene calls are TRBV10-3 and TRBJ2-7, with 9 bases lining up with TRBD1. CDR3 length equals 15 residues. J lost 7 bases, V lost 5 bases, and 12 bases had no gene match. CDR1 and CDR2 from the germline V gene are ENHRY and SYGVKD. The CDR3 protein is CAISTLGTGRQEQYF. In nucleotides, the CDR3 is TGTGCCATCAGTACCTTAGGGACAGGGCGGCAAGAGCAGTACTTC.

The chain recombines TRBV7-8 with TRBJ2-5; 11 bases are a match to TRBD2. The DNA end lines up better with TRBJ2-7; the J call may be wrong. This CDR3 has 14 residues. The germline gives CDR1 SGHVS, CDR2 FQNEAQ. The CDR3 DNA reads as TGTGCCAGCAGTTATACTAGCGGGAGCTACGAGCAGTACTTC. It is translated as CASSYTSGSYEQYF.

This chain links TRBV11-3 with TRBJ2-2; D unresolved. V lost 1 base and J 1 base, leaving 7 bases between the germline ends. Per germline, CDR1 SGHNT and CDR2 YENEEA. This CDR3 has 15 amino acids. For the CDR3, the DNA is TGTGCCAGCAGCTTAGGCGGTCGGAACACCGGGGAGCTGTTTTTT. Protein sequence: CASSLGGRNTGELFF.

The J gene is TRBJ1-4, the V gene TRBV19, with D possibly being TRBD1 (5 bases). Germline V gene data show CDR1 as LNHDA and CDR2 as SQIVND (reference sequence). Trimming stripped 10 bases from V and 7 bases from J, with 19 bases between. This CDR3 spans 14 amino acids. CDR3 bases: TGTGCCACCGCAGACAGAAGGATGAGTGAAAAACTGTTTTTT. Translated: CATADRRMSEKLFF.

The J gene is TRBJ1-1, the V gene TRBV29-1; perhaps TRBD1 as D (6 bases). The CDR3 spans 13 residues. The ends were cut back, 7 bases at V and 1 base at J, with 13 bases in the middle. Per germline, CDR1 SQVTM and CDR2 ANQGSEA. CDR3 sequence reads: CSAGAGRNTEAFF. The CDR3 nucleotides are TGCAGCGCAGGGGCCGGGCGGAACACTGAAGCTTTCTTT.

The chain has TRBV11-1 and TRBJ2-7; 7 bases agree with TRBD2. This CDR3 spans 13 amino acids. The V segment lost 5 bases and the J segment 1 base; nucleotides outside the gene matches: 2. CDR1 SGHAT and CDR2 FQDESV come from the germline V gene (reference sequence). The CDR3 DNA is TGTGCCAGCAGCGAGGGACTATCCTACGAGCAGTACTTC. This translates into CASSEGLSYEQYF.

A few counts support this clone. The V gene is TRBV30, the J gene TRBJ1-1; TRBD1 matches at 7 bases. V was pared by 2 bases and J by 4 bases, with 16 bases of the junction left unmatched. Germline CDR1 and CDR2: GTSNPN and SVGIG (reference sequence). The CDR3 is made up of 17 amino acids. CDR3 in amino acids: CAWSPRGTANRATEAFF. Written as DNA, the CDR3 is TGTGCCTGGAGTCCGAGGGGGACAGCAAATAGGGCCACTGAAGCTTTCTTT.

Only one count was recorded for this clone. The chain has TRBV6-1 and TRBJ1-1, with D perhaps matching TRBD1 (5 bases). This CDR3 is built from 16 residues. Trimming removed 3 bases from V and 1 base from J, with 15 bases in between. Germline-derived CDR1 and CDR2 are MNHNS and SASEGT. The CDR3 DNA reads TGTGCCAGCAGTGATGGTCCGAGGACATCGAACACTGAAGCTTTCTTT. It is translated as CASSDGPRTSNTEAFF.

This clone was detected a few times. V gene TRBV7-3 combines with J gene TRBJ2-7; D might be TRBD2 (6 bases). The ends were cut back, 5 bases at V and 3 bases at J, with 20 bases in the middle. Germline-derived CDR1 and CDR2 are SGHTA and FQGTGA. The CDR3 contains 16 residues. In DNA form, the CDR3 reads TGTGCCAGCAGCCCCGCCCGACGGGAGTATATCTACGAGCAGTACTTC. Translated: CASSPARREYIYEQYF.